This T cell receptor (beta chain) stems from a study of cytomegalovirus exposure and HLA in healthy donors. Remarks on this clone: Antigen unknown.

Only in-frame clones appear in the TCRdb table, and some are missing; sequencing was by immunoSEQ multiplex PCR. The data show about 130,000 clones, 89% seen once. Study-level findings and limits: Among TCR beta chains, those listed as cytomegalovirus-associated numbered under 200.

The CDR3 extends over 15 amino acids. This clonotype was obtained from a woman between 18 and 29 years old in good health and CMV-seronegative. The chain combines TRBV21-1 with TRBJ1-2; the listed D gene, TRBD1, was not tested against the DNA. TRBV21-1 is a documented pseudogene. Sample: PBMCs. The CDR3 region is CASSSTGTGGYGYTF. The CDR3 DNA sequence: TGTGCCAGCAGCTCGACCGGGACAGGGGGCTATGGCTACACCTTC.